This TCR beta chain originates from a study of cytomegalovirus exposure and HLA in healthy donors. General study points: The sole available immune exposure information was CMV serostatus. An analysis was carried out later, and it reportedly showed fewer N-insertions in an Asian-associated ancestry cluster than the approximately 610-donor mean.

The PCR was carried out with 60 Vbeta primers and 13 Jbeta primers. The assay was immunoSEQ multiplex PCR, and TCRdb's table has in-frame clones only and misses some. The table shows 150,000 or so clones, with 60% to 80% occurring only once. This clone has a handful of counts. No antigen is known for it. The TCR was taken from a man aged 40-55 years in good health and CMV-seropositive. The sequenced material came from PBMCs.

The CDR3 coding sequence is TGTGCCAGCAGCCTAGGGCATGGGGGGGTCGGCTACGAGCAGTACTTC. It encodes CASSLGHGGVGYEQYF. This rearrangement joins TRBV28 to TRBJ2-7; 7 nucleotides match TRBD2. Germline V gene data show CDR1 as MDHEN and CDR2 as SYDVKM. This CDR3 spans 16 amino acids. The J segment lost 3 bases and the V segment lost 6 bases, leaving 14 bases of the junction unmatched.